Below, 31 T cell receptor beta chains from the same sample are listed, as sequenced in a study of OX40 agonist ivuxolimab in advanced cancers. Library preparation employed the immunoSEQ multiplex PCR assay. TCRdb carries this immuneACCESS record with in-frame sequences only. Its versions omit some clonotypes, under half of them owing to an unresolved V gene in the studies checked, with the rest unexplained. This sample comprises about 80,000 clones, 85% to 95% of them detected only once. Of the sample, 4% to 5.5% is held by the ten largest clones. Sequences were derived from CD4+ or CD8+ T cells sorted from blood, sampled in a trial of the OX40 agonist ivuxolimab. Receptors originate from an adult with an advanced solid tumor such as melanoma, head and neck, liver or kidney cancer.

The rearrangement joins TRBV6-5 to TRBJ2-7; D is tentatively TRBD1 or TRBD2 (5 bases each). From germline, CDR1 is MNHEY and CDR2 SVGAGI. V was trimmed by 5 bases and J by 6 bases, leaving 11 bases between them. The CDR3 has 12 residues. The CDR3 DNA reads TGTGCCAGCAGTACCTCGGGGCGCGAGCAGTACTTC. Translation: CASSTSGREQYF.

This clone was seen only a few times. The chain has TRBV5-4 and TRBJ2-1; the match to TRBD2 covers 7 bases. Per germline, CDR1 SGHNT and CDR2 YYREEE (reference sequence). J lost 9 bases, V lost 0 bases, and 6 bases had no gene match. The CDR3 totals 14 residues. The CDR3 region is CASSLERGLGEQFF. As DNA, the CDR3 is TGTGCCAGCAGCTTGGAGCGGGGCCTAGGTGAGCAGTTCTTC.

The chain carries TRBV7-9 and TRBJ2-3; TRBD1 agrees at 10 bases. The germline gives CDR1 SEHNR, CDR2 FQNEAQ (reference sequence). J was trimmed by 2 bases and V by 5 bases; bases with no gene match: 7. CDR3 length: 16 residues. CDR3 nucleotides: TGTGCCAGCAGCCAAGACAGGGGGCACTTCACAGATACGCAGTATTTT. As protein: CASSQDRGHFTDTQYF.

This sequence joins TRBV11-2 and TRBJ1-5, with D possibly matching TRBD1 (5 bases). Germline V gene sequence: CDR1 SGHAT, CDR2 FQNNGV. The CDR3 spans 13 residues. Trimming removed 5 bases from V and 5 bases from J, with 10 bases in between. The CDR3 DNA reads as TGTGCCAGCAGCGAGGGGTTGGATCAGCCCCAGCATTTT. It translates to CASSEGLDQPQHF.

The chain is built from TRBV18 and TRBJ1-1; D not resolved. The germline V gene encodes CDR1 KGHSH and CDR2 LQKENI. The CDR3 is 14 residues long. V lost 4 bases and J 3 bases, leaving 12 bases between the germline ends. CDR3 nucleotide sequence: TGTGCCAGCTCACTCTCGGTGGGCGACACTGAAGCTTTCTTT. Protein: CASSLSVGDTEAFF.

This clone has just one count. The chain carries TRBV30 and TRBJ1-4; D unresolved. The CDR3 extends over 11 amino acids. Germline lookup yields CDR1 GTSNPN and CDR2 SVGIG (reference sequence). V lost 5 bases and J lost 7, with 8 bases in between. CDR3 sequence: CAWDDSEKLFF. The CDR3 DNA reads TGTGCCTGGGACGATAGTGAAAAACTGTTTTTT. Full variable domain (outside the CDR3, taken from reference TRBV30 and TRBJ1-4): SQTIHQWPATLVQPVGSPLSLECTVEGTSNPNLYWYRQAAGRGLQLLFYSVGIGQISSEVPQNLSASRPQDRQFILSSKKLLLSDSGFYLCAWDDSEKLFFGSGTQLSVL.

V and J are TRBV19 and TRBJ2-7; the D call may be TRBD1 or TRBD2 (6 bases each). CDR1 and CDR2 from the germline V gene are LNHDA and SQIVND (reference sequence). This CDR3 comprises 14 residues. V lost 3 bases and J 3 bases, leaving 12 bases between the germline ends. CDR3 in DNA: TGTGCCAGTAGTATCGGAGGGGGAATCTACGAGCAGTACTTC. Translation: CASSIGGGIYEQYF.

The gene calls are TRBV4-1 and TRBJ2-1; no clear D. Germline CDR1 and CDR2: MGHRA and YSYEKL. The V gene lost 3 bases and the J gene lost 5 bases, with 14 bases spanning the gap. The CDR3 contains 15 residues. CDR3 nucleotides: TGCGCCAGCAGCCAGCTTCCAGCGAACCACAATGAGCAGTTCTTC. As protein: CASSQLPANHNEQFF.

V gene TRBV9 combines with J gene TRBJ2-7, with D possibly being TRBD1 or TRBD2 (6 bases each). The CDR3 covers 12 residues. Germline V gene sequence: CDR1 SGDLS, CDR2 YYNGEE. The V end lost 4 bases, the J end lost 7 bases, and 12 bases lay between the germline ends. The DNA for the CDR3 is TGTGCCAGCAGCCCCCAGGGGAGGGAGCAGTACTTC. Translating gives CASSPQGREQYF. Complete variable domain (other parts from reference TRBV9 and TRBJ2-7): DSGVTQTPKHLITATGQRVTLRCSPRSGDLSVYWYQQSLDQGLQFLIQYYNGEERAKGNILERFSAQQFPDLHSELNLSSLELGDSALYFCASSPQGREQYFGPGTRLTVT.

V gene TRBV5-5 combines with J gene TRBJ2-5, with D possibly being TRBD2 (5 bases). V dropped 1 base and J dropped 5 bases, with 9 bases sitting between them. CDR1 SGHKS and CDR2 YYEKEE come from the germline V gene (reference sequence). CDR3 length: 13 residues. CDR3 DNA: TGTGCCAGCAGCTTGAGGGAGTTGGAGACCCAGTACTTC. Residues: CASSLRELETQYF.

V usage is TRBV5-4 and J usage is TRBJ2-5; D remains ambiguous. Per the germline V gene, CDR1 is SGHNT and CDR2 is YYREEE (reference sequence). Trimming stripped 6 bases from V and 2 bases from J, with 5 bases between. The CDR3 runs 11 residues. The CDR3 sequence is CASNKQETQYF. Here the CDR3 DNA reads TGTGCCAGCAACAAACAAGAGACCCAGTACTTC.

The V call is TRBV11-3, the J call TRBJ1-3; D uncertain. The CDR3 consists of 13 residues. The V end was cut by 5 bases, the J end by 9 bases, with 14 bases between. Germline V gene lookup returns CDR1 SGHNT and CDR2 YENEEA. The CDR3 spells CASSVRAWGTIYF. The CDR3 nucleotides are TGTGCCAGCAGCGTCCGGGCTTGGGGCACCATATATTTT.

This chain uses TRBV15 with TRBJ1-5; D unclear. Germline CDR1 and CDR2: LNHNV and YYDKDF (reference sequence). The CDR3 has 12 amino acids. The ends were cut back, 2 bases at V and 6 bases at J, with 5 bases in the middle. The DNA of the CDR3 is TGTGCCACCAGCAGATACGGTCAGCCCCAGCATTTT. This codes for CATSRYGQPQHF.

The V and J genes are TRBV5-6 and TRBJ2-1, with 11 bases that match TRBD2. The length of the CDR3 is 16 residues. V lost 3 bases, J lost 6 bases, and 8 bases stayed unmatched. Germline V gene data show CDR1 as SGHDT and CDR2 as YYEEEE. The CDR3 sequence is CASSWDLAGGSNEQFF. The DNA for the CDR3 is TGTGCCAGCAGCTGGGACTTAGCGGGAGGGAGCAATGAGCAGTTCTTC.

This chain joins TRBV19 and TRBJ2-6, with D perhaps given as TRBD1 or TRBD2 (6 bases each). Germline V gene sequence: CDR1 LNHDA, CDR2 SQIVND (reference sequence). V was trimmed by 2 bases and J by 2 bases, leaving 7 bases between them. The CDR3 has 15 amino acids. CDR3 amino acids: CASSIRGPGANVLTF. Written as DNA, the CDR3 is TGTGCCAGTAGTATACGGGGGCCTGGGGCCAACGTCCTGACTTTC.

The V gene is TRBV28, the J gene TRBJ1-5; unclear D gene. V shed 8 bases and J shed 0 bases, with 5 bases lying between them. The germline V gene encodes CDR1 MDHEN and CDR2 SYDVKM. This CDR3 is built from 12 residues. CDR3 region: CASGDSNQPQHF. The CDR3 bases are TGTGCCAGCGGCGATAGCAATCAGCCCCAGCATTTT.

The V call is TRBV2, the J call TRBJ2-7, with D uncertain. CDR3 length: 12 residues. Looked up from germline, CDR1 is SNHLY and CDR2 is FYNNEI. Trimming cost V 6 bases and J 0 bases, with 6 bases left between them. CDR3 sequence: CASRRSSYEQYF. The CDR3 nucleotides read TGTGCCAGCAGGAGGAGCTCCTACGAGCAGTACTTC.

As to this clone: An end of the junction differs from the germline gene, which may be a read error. V is TRBV28 and J is TRBJ2-1, with TRBD2 matching over 14 bases. Germline V lookup: CDR1 MDHEN, CDR2 SYDVKM. This CDR3 spans 15 amino acids. CDR3 sequence reads: CASSLGTSGGNEQFF. DNA for the CDR3: TGTGCCAGCAGTCTAGGGACTAGCGGGGGCAATGAACAGTTCTTC.

The chain couples TRBV5-6 to TRBJ1-3; D is possibly TRBD1 (5 bases). The CDR3 contains 12 residues. The germline V and J ends were trimmed by 2 bases and 6 bases, with 6 bases remaining between them. In germline, CDR1 is SGHDT, CDR2 YYEEEE. The CDR3 protein is CASSFGANTIYF. Written as DNA, the CDR3 is TGTGCCAGCAGCTTCGGGGCAAACACCATATATTTT.

The chain joins TRBV7-2 to TRBJ2-7; TRBD2 aligns across 13 bases. Germline-derived CDR1 and CDR2 are SGHTA and FQGNSA. Losses at the gene ends were 5 bases for V and 5 bases for J; bases not matched to a gene: 9. The CDR3 consists of 16 residues. CDR3 loop: CASSHRTSGSVDEQYF. CDR3 in DNA: TGTGCCAGCAGCCACCGGACTAGCGGGAGTGTCGACGAGCAGTACTTC. The full variable domain, rest sourced from reference TRBV7-2 and TRBJ2-7, is GAGVSQSPSNKVTEKGKDVELRCDPISGHTALYWYRQSLGQGLEFLIYFQGNSAPDKSGLPSDRFSAERTGGSVSTLTIQRTQQEDSAVYLCASSHRTSGSVDEQYFGPGTRLTVT.

This rearrangement joins TRBV7-2 to TRBJ2-5, with 8 bases lining up with TRBD2. The CDR3 runs 15 residues. Germline V CDR1 and CDR2: SGHTA, FQGNSA. The V gene end was trimmed by 8 bases and the J gene end by 3 bases; junction bases not matched to a gene: 11. The CDR3 sequence is CASSLRLAGKETQYF. The CDR3 DNA sequence: TGTGCCAGCTCTCTGAGGCTAGCGGGCAAAGAGACCCAGTACTTC.

The chain has TRBV9 and TRBJ2-1; a weak D match, TRBD2 (5 bases). The CDR3 loop spans 14 amino acids. Germline CDR1 reads SGDLS; CDR2 reads YYNGEE. Deletions cut 3 bases from V and 9 bases from J, with 16 bases between. CDR3 nucleotide sequence: TGTGCCAGCAGCGGCGGACTGGCGGGTCTTGAGCAGTTCTTC. Encoded protein: CASSGGLAGLEQFF. Full variable domain (outside the CDR3, taken from reference TRBV9 and TRBJ2-1): DSGVTQTPKHLITATGQRVTLRCSPRSGDLSVYWYQQSLDQGLQFLIQYYNGEERAKGNILERFSAQQFPDLHSELNLSSLELGDSALYFCASSGGLAGLEQFFGPGTRLTVL.

The rearrangement joins TRBV7-9 to TRBJ2-1, with D perhaps TRBD2 (6 bases). The germline V gene has CDR1 SEHNR and CDR2 FQNEAQ (reference sequence). V was clipped by 8 bases and J by 7 bases, with 15 bases between them. The CDR3 length is 13 residues. The CDR3 nucleotides are TGTGCCAGCCGAGAGCGGGCCTTTAATGAGCAGTTCTTC. Residues: CASRERAFNEQFF.

V usage is TRBV27 and J usage is TRBJ1-2; TRBD1 might be the D (5 bases). Germline-derived CDR1 and CDR2 are MNHEY and SMNVEV (reference sequence). V shed 5 bases and J shed 4 bases, with 14 bases lying between them. The CDR3 spans 14 residues. The CDR3 DNA sequence: TGTGCCAGCAGTCTAGCGGGGGATCTCTATGGCTACACCTTC. Encoded protein: CASSLAGDLYGYTF.

The chain is built from TRBV11-1 and TRBJ2-6; D possibly corresponds to TRBD1 (5 bases). Per germline, CDR1 SGHAT and CDR2 FQDESV (reference sequence). The CDR3 runs 15 residues. Trimming left V 1 base short and J 2 bases short, with 6 bases between. CDR3 region: CASSLVTAGANVLTF. Here the CDR3 DNA reads TGTGCCAGCAGCTTAGTGACAGCTGGGGCCAACGTCCTGACTTTC.

The chain is built from TRBV7-2 and TRBJ2-7; TRBD1 matches 7 bases. The CDR3 length is 13 residues. Germline V gene sequence: CDR1 SGHTA, CDR2 FQGNSA. After removal of 8 bases from V and 3 bases from J, the junction contained 7 bases not matched to a gene. The DNA of the CDR3 is TGTGCCAGCGCGACAAACAGGGGCTACGAGCAGTACTTC. Protein sequence: CASATNRGYEQYF.

The chain carries TRBV5-1 and TRBJ1-4; TRBD1 matches at 9 bases. Germline trimming cut 2 bases from V and 8 bases from J; bases unmatched to any gene: 4. The CDR3 length is 14 residues. Germline V CDR1 and CDR2: SGHRS, YFSETQ. The CDR3, as DNA: TGCGCCAGCAGCTTCGGGGACAGGGCCGAAAAACTGTTTTTT. This encodes CASSFGDRAEKLFF.

The chain couples TRBV14 to TRBJ1-2; D may be TRBD1 (6 bases). The germline V gene encodes CDR1 SGHDN and CDR2 FVKESK. The CDR3 has 12 amino acids. Trimming left V 3 bases short and J 7 bases short, with 9 bases between. The CDR3 region has the DNA TGTGCCAGCAGCCATGGACAGTCTGGCTACACCTTC. Translation gives CASSHGQSGYTF.

This rearrangement joins TRBV5-1 to TRBJ2-7; D unclear. CDR3 length: 14 residues. The germline V and J ends were trimmed by 0 bases and 5 bases, with 12 bases remaining between them. The V gene's germline CDR1 is SGHRS and CDR2 YFSETQ. Here the CDR3 DNA reads TGCGCCAGCAGCTTGGAGTCCGGGCGCGACGAGCAGTACTTC. It yields the protein CASSLESGRDEQYF.

J is TRBJ2-7 and V is TRBV5-6; a possible D gene is TRBD1 (7 bases). The germline CDR1 and CDR2 sequences are SGHDT and YYEEEE. V was trimmed by 4 bases and J by 3 bases, leaving 17 bases between them. This CDR3 has 15 residues. The CDR3 is CASSRLGQVDYEQYF. The CDR3 DNA follows: TGTGCCAGCAGCCGACTAGGACAGGTGGACTACGAGCAGTACTTC.

This sequence joins TRBV28 and TRBJ1-1; possible D gene TRBD1, 5 bases. The CDR3 sequence is 13 residues long. V lost 6 bases to trimming and J lost 4 bases, with 12 bases between them. Per germline, CDR1 MDHEN and CDR2 SYDVKM. The CDR3 bases are TGTGCCAGCAGCGTGGGGGGGGGCACTGAAGCTTTCTTT. Protein sequence: CASSVGGGTEAFF.